This TCR beta chain came from a study of CD8+ T cells in alopecia areata. Study results and limitations: Tofacitinib significantly brought down scalp clonality and expanded CD8+ clones among top 100. Many expanded lesional clones persisted during tofacitinib (in both scalp and blood).

The V gene's germline CDR1 is SQVTM and CDR2 ANQGSEA. V trimming: 4 bases; J trimming: 7 bases; junction bases outside the gene matches: 9. The CDR3 extends over 14 amino acids. RNA, once extracted, was reverse transcribed into cDNA for use as the sequencing template. Clones were read by immunoSEQ multiplex PCR, and TCRdb kept only the in-frame ones, dropping some. The table lists about 76,000 clones, over 25% of them singletons. This clone was counted between two and nine times. Its antigen is still unknown. The treatment is: oral pan-JAK inhibitor, 5-10 mg twice daily. Sorted populations comprised CD4+ and CD8+ T cells obtained from PBMCs.

The source is a human donor with alopecia areata. The sequenced sample was CD8+ T cells sorted from blood, obtained at week 4, from a patient treated with tofacitinib. The J gene is TRBJ2-1, the V gene TRBV29-1; TRBD1 matches at 8 bases. CDR3 sequence reads: CSVGPRDRLNEQFF. The CDR3 nucleotides read TGCAGCGTTGGCCCTCGGGACAGGCTTAATGAGCAGTTCTTC.